Below, 21 T cell receptor beta chains from the same sample are listed, as sequenced in a study of blood T cells in healthy people across ages. Together with a sample-barcoded 5' primer, a J-beta primer mix was included in a second PCR lasting about 7 to 11 cycles. TCRdb fed the 5' RACE reads into MiXCR, producing one record per CDR3 protein. The repertoire holds about 320,000 distinct CDR3 sequences, with 27% as singletons. Sample: blood. The source is a woman aged 65 to 85 in good health.

A few counts support this clonotype. The chain carries TRBV5-1 and TRBJ2-5; D ambiguous. This CDR3 spans 11 amino acids. Trimming removed 4 bases at V and 1 base at J, with 2 bases between. The germline gives CDR1 SGHRS, CDR2 YFSETQ. The CDR3 DNA is TGCGCCAGCAGCGGCCAAGAGACCCAGTACTTC. This gives the protein CASSGQETQYF.

V and J are TRBV12-3 or TRBV12-4 and TRBJ2-2; either TRBD1 or TRBD2 may fit D (6 bases each). The CDR3 runs to 17 residues. Trimming took 5 bases from V and 0 from J, leaving 16 bases between them. This CDR3 reads CASSDPRGATNTGELFF. Written as DNA, the CDR3 is TGTGCCAGCAGTGACCCAAGGGGGGCGACGAACACCGGGGAGCTGTTTTTT.

This clonotype was seen at least ten times. V usage is TRBV4-1 and J usage is TRBJ2-5; TRBD2 aligns across 9 bases. The germline V gene encodes CDR1 MGHRA and CDR2 YSYEKL. V lost 0 bases to trimming and J lost 5 bases; unmatched junction nucleotides: 10. CDR3 size: 17 residues. The CDR3, as DNA: TGCGCCAGCAGCCAAGATGTTCTAGCGGGACGGTTCGAGACCCAGTACTTC. Translating it yields CASSQDVLAGRFETQYF.

The J gene is TRBJ2-5, the V gene TRBV28; D possibly corresponds to TRBD2 (6 bases). The DNA matches TRBJ2-1 better at its end, which makes the J call doubtful. This CDR3 region has 14 residues. In germline, CDR1 is MDHEN, CDR2 SYDVKM. The CDR3 loop reads CASSFPGLKNEQFF. The CDR3 nucleotides are TGTGCCAGCAGTTTCCCGGGACTGAAGAATGAGCAGTTCTTC.

The count of this clonotype is one. The chain is built from TRBV3-1 and TRBJ2-1, with TRBD1 matching 9 bases. The J call may be wrong; the DNA end is better matched by TRBJ2-5. Germline values: CDR1 LGHDT, CDR2 YNNKEL (reference sequence). The CDR3 length is 15 residues. For the CDR3, the DNA is TGTGCCAGCAGCCAGCCCGGGACAGGGACGGAGACCCAGTACTTC. Amino acid sequence: CASSQPGTGTETQYF.

This clonotype has at least ten counts. The rearrangement links TRBV28 to TRBJ1-4, with no clear D. Trimming stripped 6 bases from V and 7 bases from J, with 6 bases between. CDR3 length: 11 residues. Germline V gene lookup returns CDR1 MDHEN and CDR2 SYDVKM. The CDR3 nucleotides read TGTGCCAGCAGGGACGTTGAAAAACTGTTTTTT. Translated, it gives CASRDVEKLFF.

The gene calls are TRBV5-1 and TRBJ2-4; 7 bases are a match to TRBD1. Germline V gives CDR1 SGHRS, CDR2 YFSETQ. V was clipped by 0 bases and J by 4 bases; unmatched bases: 22. The CDR3 is 21 amino acids. CDR3 in amino acids: CASSLGRSQGVTPESKNIQYF. The CDR3 DNA sequence: TGCGCCAGCAGCTTGGGCAGAAGCCAGGGGGTCACACCCGAATCTAAAAACATTCAGTACTTC.

The rearrangement joins TRBV20-1 to TRBJ2-5, with a possible D match to TRBD1 (5 bases). V lost 5 bases, J lost 0 bases, and 13 bases lay in between. CDR3 length: 14 residues. The germline V gene encodes CDR1 DFQATT and CDR2 SNEGSKA (reference sequence). In DNA, the CDR3 is TGCAGTGCTTGGAATGACAGAAACCAAGAGACCCAGTACTTC. Translating gives CSAWNDRNQETQYF.

The chain recombines TRBV25-1 with TRBJ1-4; 8 bases match TRBD1. V dropped 3 bases and J dropped 8; count of bases not matched to a gene: 8. Per germline, CDR1 MGHDK and CDR2 SYGVNS. This CDR3 has 15 residues. The CDR3 reads CASSDTGQVREKLFF. CDR3 DNA sequence: TGTGCCAGCAGTGATACGGGACAGGTCAGGGAAAAACTGTTTTTT. The full variable domain, completed using reference TRBV25-1 and TRBJ1-4, is EADIYQTPRYLVIGTGKKITLECSQTMGHDKMYWYQQDPGMELHLIHYSYGVNSTEKGDLSSESTVSRIRTEHFPLTLESARPSHTSQYLCASSDTGQVREKLFFGSGTQLSVL.

The rearrangement links TRBV5-1 to TRBJ2-7; D is uncertain. Trimming took 2 bases from V and 6 from J, leaving 15 bases between them. Germline assignment: CDR1 SGHRS and CDR2 YFSETQ. This CDR3 has 14 residues. The CDR3 nucleotides are TGCGCCAGCAGCTTCACTACTTTCCTCGGCGAGCAGTACTTC. Protein sequence: CASSFTTFLGEQYF.

The chain recombines TRBV5-1 with TRBJ2-1; D might be TRBD2 (5 bases). This CDR3 region has 11 residues. The germline CDR1 and CDR2 sequences are SGHRS and YFSETQ. The V gene lost 4 bases and the J gene lost 15 bases, with 14 bases spanning the gap. The CDR3 DNA sequence: TGCGCCAGCAGCGCGAGGGATCACGTGTTCTTC. Translated, it gives CASSARDHVFF.

J is TRBJ1-2 and V is TRBV5-1; D is unresolved. The V gene's germline CDR1 is SGHRS and CDR2 YFSETQ. This CDR3 is 12 amino acids long. V was shortened by 0 bases and J by 7 bases, with 7 bases between the two germline ends. The CDR3 spells CASSLVGSGYTF. The CDR3 DNA reads TGCGCCAGCAGCTTGGTAGGGTCTGGCTACACCTTC.

This clonotype was recorded once. A junction boundary mismatches the germline segment, possibly from a read error. The V and J genes are TRBV3-1 and TRBJ2-6; D is possibly TRBD2 (6 bases). The CDR3 sequence is 16 residues long. Per the germline V gene, CDR1 is LGHDT and CDR2 is YNNKEL (reference sequence). This CDR3 is CASARGASAGANVPTF. DNA of the CDR3: TGTGCCAGCGCGAGAGGGGCTAGCGCTGGGGCCAACGTCCCGACTTTC.

The chain couples TRBV15 to TRBJ1-4; D not resolved. Trimming took off 1 base at V and 5 bases at J, with 11 bases between the two ends. The length of the CDR3 is 15 residues. CDR1 is LNHNV and CDR2 is YYDKDF in the germline V gene (reference sequence). The CDR3 DNA is TGTGCCACCAGCAGAGGTCGACATAGAAATGAAAAACTGTTTTTT. Translated: CATSRGRHRNEKLFF.

The rearrangement links TRBV2 to TRBJ1-2, with D possibly TRBD1 on 6 matching bases. This CDR3 has 12 residues. Germline-derived CDR1 and CDR2 are SNHLY and FYNNEI. Deletions cut 6 bases from V and 8 bases from J, with 13 bases between. Here the CDR3 DNA reads TGTGCCAGCAGGACAGGTCGTGGGGGCTACACCTTC. Protein: CASRTGRGGYTF.

The gene calls are TRBV3-1 and TRBJ1-2; 7 nucleotides agree with TRBD1. The trim removed 4 bases at V and 4 bases at J, leaving 9 bases unmatched. CDR3 length: 15 residues. Germline CDR1 is LGHDT and CDR2 is YNNKEL (reference sequence). The DNA of the CDR3 is TGTGCCAGCAGCCCCCAGGATGGGACAGCCTATGGCTACACCTTC. This gives the protein CASSPQDGTAYGYTF. Drawing the rest from reference TRBV3-1 and TRBJ1-2, the complete variable domain is DTAVSQTPKYLVTQMGNDKSIKCEQNLGHDTMYWYKQDSKKFLKIMFSYNNKELIINETVPNRFSPKSPDKAHLNLHINSLELGDSAVYFCASSPQDGTAYGYTFGSGTRLTVV.

This chain joins TRBV29-1 and TRBJ2-1; possible D gene TRBD2, 6 bases. V shed 5 bases and J shed 9 bases, with 17 bases lying between them. CDR3 size: 13 residues. Germline-derived CDR1 and CDR2 are SQVTM and ANQGSEA. This chain's CDR3 is CSVRSWGDSEQFF. As DNA, the CDR3 is TGCAGCGTTCGATCTTGGGGGGATAGTGAGCAGTTCTTC.

This clonotype was counted many times. The rearrangement uses TRBV20-1 and TRBJ2-5; D gene ambiguous. CDR1 DFQATT and CDR2 SNEGSKA come from the germline V gene (reference sequence). This CDR3 has 12 residues. V lost 6 bases and J lost 4, with 12 bases in between. In nucleotides, the CDR3 is TGCAGTGCGGCCTACAGAGCAGAGACCCAGTACTTC. This codes for CSAAYRAETQYF.

This clonotype was counted a few times. The chain carries TRBV29-1 and TRBJ1-2; 11 nucleotides line up with TRBD1. The length of the CDR3 is 15 residues. CDR1 SQVTM and CDR2 ANQGSEA come from the germline V gene. The CDR3 loop is CAKKHGPGQGDGYTF. DNA for the CDR3: TGCGCGAAAAAACATGGGCCGGGACAGGGGGATGGCTACACCTTC. Together with reference TRBV29-1 and TRBJ1-2, the CDR3 gives the full variable domain: SAVISQKPSRDICQRGTSLTIQCQVDSQVTMMFWYRQQPGQSLTLIATANQGSEATYESGFVIDKFPISRPNLTFSTLTVSNMSPEDSSIYLCAKKHGPGQGDGYTFGSGTRLTVV.

The chain has TRBV7-3 and TRBJ2-1; D possibly matches TRBD1 or TRBD2 (5 bases each). Germline lookup yields CDR1 SGHTA and CDR2 FQGTGA. The CDR3 is 17 residues long. V was shortened by 5 bases and J by 0 bases, with 17 bases between the two germline ends. The DNA for the CDR3 is TGTGCCAGCAGCCAAGACACAGCGAGGGGCTCCTACAATGAGCAGTTCTTC. Amino acids: CASSQDTARGSYNEQFF.

This clonotype was observed at least ten times. The genes are TRBV28 and TRBJ1-1, with unresolved D. The CDR3 totals 14 residues. From germline, CDR1 is MDHEN and CDR2 SYDVKM. V lost 4 bases, J lost 0 bases, and 9 bases lay in between. In nucleotides, the CDR3 is TGTGCCAGCAGTTCGGTGGGTATGAACACTGAAGCTTTCTTT. Encoded protein: CASSSVGMNTEAFF.